Shown below are 9 T cell receptor beta chains from a single sample sequenced in a study of shared clonotypes between healthy human individuals. Assay: immunoSEQ multiplex PCR; the TCRdb copy retains only in-frame clones and omits some. The table lists 2.3 million or so clones, just over 90% of them singletons. Sequenced input: naive CD4+ T cells from PBMCs. Indicated subset: CD45RA+ positively selected. The origin of the receptors is a man aged 18 to 29 in good health. Some clones in this sample may be carry-over from other donors' samples.

This clone was seen only once. The genes are TRBV19 and TRBJ2-3; D not certain. The germline gives CDR1 LNHDA, CDR2 SQIVND (reference sequence). The CDR3 contains 15 residues. The V and J ends lost 5 bases and 0 bases respectively, with 12 bases between them. CDR3 sequence: CASSPFGGSTDTQYF. The CDR3 DNA follows: TGTGCCAGTAGTCCCTTCGGCGGAAGCACAGATACGCAGTATTTT.

The chain links TRBV6-6 to TRBJ2-5; D might be TRBD1 or TRBD2, each matching 5 bases. Trimming shortened V by 5 bases and J by 5 bases, and 15 bases separated the two germline ends. In germline, CDR1 is MNHNY, CDR2 SVGAGI (reference sequence). The CDR3 sequence is 14 residues long. The CDR3 protein is CASSRTGRGETQYF. Here the CDR3 DNA reads TGTGCCAGCAGTCGGACGGGACGTGGGGAGACCCAGTACTTC.

The chain has TRBV29-1 and TRBJ1-1; D is perhaps TRBD1 (6 bases). The CDR3 loop spans 13 amino acids. Trimming shortened V by 4 bases and J by 1 base, and 10 bases separated the two germline ends. Germline CDR1 and CDR2: SQVTM and ANQGSEA. The CDR3 bases are TGCAGCGTTGTGAAGACAGGGAACACTGAAGCTTTCTTT. This gives the protein CSVVKTGNTEAFF.

The CDR3 here is CASNTPLGGGVGYTF. Written as DNA, the CDR3 is TGTGCCAGCAACACCCCCCTGGGGGGCGGCGTTGGCTACACCTTC. V is TRBV28 and J is TRBJ1-2, with D perhaps matching TRBD1 (6 bases). There are 15 residues in the CDR3. With 7 bases removed from V and 7 bases from J, the gap between germline ends came to 22 bases. The V gene's germline CDR1 is MDHEN and CDR2 SYDVKM.

The chain is built from TRBV2 and TRBJ2-2, with 9 bases lining up with TRBD1. Germline CDR1 is SNHLY and CDR2 is FYNNEI. The V gene end was trimmed by 4 bases and the J gene end by 5 bases; junction bases not matched to a gene: 5. The CDR3 consists of 15 residues. This CDR3 is CASSGDRERTGELFF. The CDR3, as DNA: TGTGCCAGCAGTGGGGACAGGGAAAGAACCGGGGAGCTGTTTTTT. Full variable domain (rest looked up from reference TRBV2 and TRBJ2-2): EPEVTQTPSHQVTQMGQEVILRCVPISNHLYFYWYRQILGQKVEFLVSFYNNEISEKSEIFDDQFSVERPDGSNFTLKIRSTKLEDSAMYFCASSGDRERTGELFFGEGSRLTVL.

The rearrangement uses TRBV15 and TRBJ1-5; maybe TRBD1 (5 bases). This CDR3 is built from 14 residues. Germline CDR1 is LNHNV and CDR2 is YYDKDF (reference sequence). The V gene lost 1 base and the J gene lost 4 bases, with 8 bases spanning the gap. Here the CDR3 reads CATSRVDRNQPQHF. CDR3 DNA sequence: TGTGCCACCAGCAGAGTCGACAGAAATCAGCCCCAGCATTTT.

V usage is TRBV7-3 and J usage is TRBJ1-3, with D possibly being TRBD1 (5 bases). CDR3 length: 15 amino acids. The germline V gene has CDR1 SGHTA and CDR2 FQGTGA. V lost 5 bases to trimming and J lost 2 bases, with 13 bases between them. CDR3 sequence: CASSPGTSAGNTIYF. The CDR3 nucleotides are TGTGCCAGCAGCCCTGGGACGTCTGCTGGAAACACCATATATTTT.

CDR3 in DNA: TGTGCCAGCAGCCCAGGTAGAGCGGGAGATTTTTGGCAGTTCTTC. This sequence encodes CASSPGRAGDFWQFF. V is TRBV6-6 and J is TRBJ2-1; TRBD2 agrees at 8 bases. The germline V gene has CDR1 MNHNY and CDR2 SVGAGI (reference sequence). Trimming cost V 6 bases and J 12 bases; bases outside gene matches: 16. The CDR3 is 15 amino acids.

The genes are TRBV9 and TRBJ2-1, with 9 bases matching TRBD1. CDR1 is SGDLS and CDR2 is YYNGEE in the germline V gene. The CDR3 consists of 14 residues. V trimming: 3 bases; J trimming: 4 bases; junction bases outside the gene matches: 2. The CDR3 is CASSGGQGYNEQFF. In DNA, the CDR3 is TGTGCCAGCAGCGGAGGACAGGGGTACAATGAGCAGTTCTTC.